This T cell receptor beta chain comes out of a study of T cells in localized non-small cell lung cancer. The study's findings and limits: Maximal T cell clonality occurred in uninvolved adjacent lung, with tumor ranking below it. Of the top 100 tumor clones, median roughly 53 were in adjacent lung, around 28 among its top 100. Sequencing, confined to only one tumor region, leaves heterogeneity possible.

Sequencing was performed with immunoSEQ multiplex PCR; in TCRdb, only in-frame clones are kept and a portion is missing. The sample contains approximately 4,500 clones, 30% of which appear only once. The CDR3 is 13 amino acids. CDR1 and CDR2 from the germline V gene are MNHGY and SAAAGT. Trimming removed 6 bases at V and 4 bases at J, with 10 bases between. By sample share, this clone is medium-sized. What it binds is not known. The V call is TRBV6-8, the J call TRBJ1-5, with D uncertain. This clonotype was sampled from a male donor older than 55 with stage I lung adenocarcinoma. Specimen: lung tumor tissue, collected before any cancer treatment. CDR3 nucleotides: TGTGCCAGCAGCGGGGAGGTGAATCAGCCCCAGCATTTT. Protein product: CASSGEVNQPQHF.